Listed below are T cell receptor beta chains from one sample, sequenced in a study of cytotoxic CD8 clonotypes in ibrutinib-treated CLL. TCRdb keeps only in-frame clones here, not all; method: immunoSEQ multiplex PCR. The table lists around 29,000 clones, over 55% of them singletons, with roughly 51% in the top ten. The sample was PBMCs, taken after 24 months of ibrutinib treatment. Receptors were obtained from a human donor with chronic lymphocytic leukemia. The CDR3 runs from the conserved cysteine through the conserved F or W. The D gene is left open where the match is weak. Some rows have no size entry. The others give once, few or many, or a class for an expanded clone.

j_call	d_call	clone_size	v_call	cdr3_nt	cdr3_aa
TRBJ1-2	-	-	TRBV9	TGTGCCAGCAGCCTCGGGGCAGGGAACTATGGCTACACCTTC	CASSLGAGNYGYTF
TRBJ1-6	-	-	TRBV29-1	TGCAGCGTTCGGGGGGAAGCTAATTCACCCCTCCACTTT	CSVRGEANSPLHF
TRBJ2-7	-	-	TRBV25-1	TGTGCCAGCAGTGAATCAGGGGACGAGCAGTACTTC	CASSESGDEQYF
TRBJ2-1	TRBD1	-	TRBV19	TGTGCCACCAACCCGGGACAGAGCTCCTACAATGAGCAGTTCTTC	CATNPGQSSYNEQFF
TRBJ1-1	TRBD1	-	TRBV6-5	TGTGCCAGCAGCTTTCTCGACAGGGTAAGAACTGAAGCTTTCTTT	CASSFLDRVRTEAFF
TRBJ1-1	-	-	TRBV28	TGTGCCAGCAGCCACGGGGGGAGATCTGAAGCTTTCTTT	CASSHGGRSEAFF
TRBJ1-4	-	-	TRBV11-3	TGTGCCAGCAGCTTAAGGGGAAGGGACGAGGATGAAAAACTGTTTTTT	CASSLRGRDEDEKLFF
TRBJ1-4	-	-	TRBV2	TGTGCCAGAGGGGAGGGAACAGTGGCTAATGAAAAACTGTTTTTT	CARGEGTVANEKLFF
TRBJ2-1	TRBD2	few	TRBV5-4	TGTGCCAGCAGCCCGGGACTAGCGGGGGCCGAGCAGTTCTTC	CASSPGLAGAEQFF
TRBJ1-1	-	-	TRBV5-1	TGCGCCAGCAGCTTTGGGGCGAACACTGAAGCTTTCTTT	CASSFGANTEAFF
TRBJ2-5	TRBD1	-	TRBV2	TGTGCCAGCCTCCCAGTAAGGGGGCCGCAAGAGACCCAGTACTTC	CASLPVRGPQETQYF
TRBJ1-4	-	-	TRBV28	TGTGCCAGCAGTTTACACGGGATACGGACTAATGAAAAACTGTTTTTT	CASSLHGIRTNEKLFF
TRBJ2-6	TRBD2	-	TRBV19	TGTGCCAGTAGTATGAGGACTAGCGCGGGGTTTGGGGCCAACGTCCTGACTTTC	CASSMRTSAGFGANVLTF
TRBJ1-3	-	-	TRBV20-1	TGCAGTGCTAGAGGTGGAAACACCATATATTTT	CSARGGNTIYF
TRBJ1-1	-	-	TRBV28	TGTGCCAGCAGTTCCTCTGAGGGGGTTAGACGCGTCACTGAAGCTTTCTTT	CASSSSEGVRRVTEAFF
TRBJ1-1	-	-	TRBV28	TGTGCCAGCAGTTTGACACGGGCGGGGACTGAAGCTTTCTTT	CASSLTRAGTEAFF
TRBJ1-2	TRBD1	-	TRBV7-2	TGTGCCAGCAGCCCAAATCAGCCAGGGGGCTATGGCTACACCTTC	CASSPNQPGGYGYTF
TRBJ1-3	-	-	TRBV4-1	TGCGCCAGCAGCCAAGATCAGCAGGGGTACCCTGGAAACACCATATATTTT	CASSQDQQGYPGNTIYF
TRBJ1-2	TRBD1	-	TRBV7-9	TGTGCCGGCGGGACAGCTAACTATGGCTACACCTTC	CAGGTANYGYTF
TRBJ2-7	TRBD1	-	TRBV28	TGTGCCAGCAGTGCGACCGGGACAGGGAGTTACGAGCAGTACTTC	CASSATGTGSYEQYF
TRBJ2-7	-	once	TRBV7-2	TGTGCCAGCAGCTTAGTGTACTCCCGGGACACCCCCTACGAGCAGTACTTC	CASSLVYSRDTPYEQYF
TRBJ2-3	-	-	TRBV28	TGTGCCAGCAACCTGAACGGGGGTGGCACAGATACGCAGTATTTT	CASNLNGGGTDTQYF
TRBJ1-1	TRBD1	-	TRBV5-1	TGCGCCAGCAGCTGGGGGGACAGGGTAAACACTGAAGCTTTCTTT	CASSWGDRVNTEAFF
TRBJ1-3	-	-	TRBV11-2	TGTGCCAGCAGTTTAGGGGGTGGGACTGGAAACACCATATATTTT	CASSLGGGTGNTIYF
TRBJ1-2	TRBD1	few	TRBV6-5	TGTGCCAGCAGTCTAGGACAGGGGGGCTATGGCTACACCTTC	CASSLGQGGYGYTF
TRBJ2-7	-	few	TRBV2	TGTGCCAGCAGCGCCGGGGGTTCCTACGAGCAGTACTTC	CASSAGGSYEQYF
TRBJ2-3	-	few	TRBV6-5	TGTGCCAGCAGCCTTGTGGGTGGGCGGGATACGCAGTATTTT	CASSLVGGRDTQYF
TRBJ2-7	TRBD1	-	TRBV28	TGTGCCAGCAGAACTCCCCGGTCCGGGACAGGGGGGACCTACGAGCAGTACTTC	CASRTPRSGTGGTYEQYF
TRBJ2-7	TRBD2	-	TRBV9	TGTGCCAGCAGCGTAGCTGGGACTAGCGGGGGGCCGAGCAGCTTC	CASSVAGTSGGPSSF
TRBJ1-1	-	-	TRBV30	TGTGCCTGGAGCCGCCTTTCCCCGAACACTGAAGCTTTCTTT	CAWSRLSPNTEAFF
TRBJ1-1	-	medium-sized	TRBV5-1	TGCGCCAGCAGGCCCTCTATGAACACTGAAGCTTTCTTT	CASRPSMNTEAFF
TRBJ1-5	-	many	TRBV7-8	TGTGCCAGCAGCTTATCAGAGGGCAATCAGCCCCAGCATTTT	CASSLSEGNQPQHF
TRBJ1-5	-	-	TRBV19	TGTGCCAGTAGTATAGATCGGGGGCACAGGACGATGGCTCAGCCCCAGCATTTT	CASSIDRGHRTMAQPQHF
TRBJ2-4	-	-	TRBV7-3	TGTGCCAGCAGCTTAGGGAACAGGGACTTAGCCAAAAACATTCAGTACTTC	CASSLGNRDLAKNIQYF
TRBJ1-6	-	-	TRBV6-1	TGTGCCAGCAGTTTCCTACAGAATTCACCCCTCCACTTT	CASSFLQNSPLHF
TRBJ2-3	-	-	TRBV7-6	TGTGCCAGCAGGTTGGGACTGAGGGGCACAGATACGCAGTATTTT	CASRLGLRGTDTQYF
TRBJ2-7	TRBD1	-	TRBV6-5	TGTGCCAGCACCGACAGGGTTTACGAGCAGTACTTC	CASTDRVYEQYF
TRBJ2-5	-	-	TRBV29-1	TGCAGCGTACTAGTCCTGGAGACCCAGTACTTC	CSVLVLETQYF
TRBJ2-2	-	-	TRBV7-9	TGTGCCAGCACCCTCGAGTGGAGGGCGAACACCGGGGAGCTGTTTTTT	CASTLEWRANTGELFF
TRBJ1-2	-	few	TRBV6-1	TGTGCCAGCAGTGAAGGCCCAGGGGCCGCCTATGGCTACACCTTC	CASSEGPGAAYGYTF
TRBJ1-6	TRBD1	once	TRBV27	TGTGCCAGCCGACAGGGCTCTAATTCACCCCTCCACTTT	CASRQGSNSPLHF
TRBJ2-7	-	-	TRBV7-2	TGTGCCAGCAGCTTAACTTGGCAGACGTCTTACGAGCAGTACTTC	CASSLTWQTSYEQYF
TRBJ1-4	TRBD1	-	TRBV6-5	TGTGCCAAGGACAGGGGACCAAGGGCTAATGAAAAACTGTTTTTT	CAKDRGPRANEKLFF
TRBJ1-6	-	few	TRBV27	TGTGCCAGCAGCCTCCCGGGGGTCAATTCACCCCTCCACTTT	CASSLPGVNSPLHF
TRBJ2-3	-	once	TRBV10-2	TGCGCCAGCTCCCAGGCAAGACGGCTCACCACAGATACGCAGTATTTT	CASSQARRLTTDTQYF
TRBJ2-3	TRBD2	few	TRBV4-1	TGCGCCAGCAGCCAATATAGCGGGAGCACAGATACGCAGTATTTT	CASSQYSGSTDTQYF
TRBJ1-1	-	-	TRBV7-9	TGTGCCAGCAGCTTAGACGGCACTGAAGCTTTCTTT	CASSLDGTEAFF
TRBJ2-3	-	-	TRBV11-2	TGTGCCAGCAGCTTAGCCCCAGGGTTAGGCGCAGATACGCAGTATTTT	CASSLAPGLGADTQYF
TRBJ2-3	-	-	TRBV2	TGTGCCAGCAGTGAAGCGGTGGCAGGGTCGGGGGCAGATACGCAGTATTTT	CASSEAVAGSGADTQYF
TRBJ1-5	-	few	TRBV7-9	TGTGCCAGCCAGACGCTCAATCAGCCCCAGCATTTT	CASQTLNQPQHF
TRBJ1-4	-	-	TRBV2	TGTGCCAGCAGTGTAACCCGCGGGGGACTGTTTTTT	CASSVTRGGLFF
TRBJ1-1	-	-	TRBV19	TGTGCCAGTAGCGGGACCCGGGCTGAAGCTTTCTTT	CASSGTRAEAFF
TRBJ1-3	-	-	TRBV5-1	TGCGCCAGCAGCTTGGTGGCGACGTCTGGAAACACCATATATTTT	CASSLVATSGNTIYF
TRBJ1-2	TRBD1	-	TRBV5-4	TGTGCCAGCAGCTTCGACTACAGGGGGGCGAACTATGGCTACACCTTC	CASSFDYRGANYGYTF
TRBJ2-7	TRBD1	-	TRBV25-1	TGTGCCAGCAGTGAAGGACAGGGAATCTTCCACGAGCAGTACTTC	CASSEGQGIFHEQYF
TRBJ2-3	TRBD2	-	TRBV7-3	TGTGCCAGCAGCTCAACGCCTAGCGGGGGCCCAAGCACAGATACGCAGTATTTT	CASSSTPSGGPSTDTQYF
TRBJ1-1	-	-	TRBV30	TGTGCCTGGAGTGTATCGGGGCGGAACACTGAAGCTTTCTTT	CAWSVSGRNTEAFF
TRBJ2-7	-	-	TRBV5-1	TGCGCCAGCAGCTTGGACCCCTCCGAGCAGTACTTC	CASSLDPSEQYF
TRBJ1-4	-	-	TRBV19	TGTGCCAGTAGTAAAGAGAGTGGGGGGCATTCAGCTAATGAAAAACTGTTTTTT	CASSKESGGHSANEKLFF
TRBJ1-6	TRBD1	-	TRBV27	TGTGCCAGCAGCCGACAGGGAACCTATAATTCACCCCTCCACTTT	CASSRQGTYNSPLHF